Following are 5 T cell receptor beta chains from one sample sequenced in a study of CD8+CD57+ T cells in acquired aplastic anemia (dated by TCRdb to the late 2010s). Sequencing was performed on an Illumina HiSeq 2000. TCR beta VDJ combination and CDR3 sequence profiling used genomic DNA as the template. TCRdb ran its own pipeline on the public reads, namely fastp trimming at Q25 and MiXCR clone calling, and kept in-frame beta chains. A single entry per CDR3 protein holds the most common genes and DNA from its merged rows. For this sample the table gives some 180,000 distinct CDR3 sequences, of which approximately 46% were detected only once. Around 2.9% of the sample is taken by the ten largest. Sequenced sample: sorted CD4+, CD8+, or CD8+CD57+ T cells (not recorded which) from PBMCs. The receptors come from a human donor in good health.

This clonotype has at least ten counts. This chain connects TRBV24-1 to TRBJ2-5; D is undetermined. The CDR3 has 13 amino acids. CDR1 KGHDR and CDR2 SFDVKD come from the germline V gene. Trimming took 4 bases from V and 7 from J, leaving 12 bases between them. The CDR3: CATSDRYKGTQYF. As DNA, the CDR3 is TGTGCCACCAGTGACAGGTACAAGGGGACCCAGTACTTC.

The sample holds many counts of this clonotype. The CDR3 loop is CASADGEGLSYTF. CDR3 DNA sequence: TGTGCCAGCGCCGACGGGGAGGGCTTGAGCTACACCTTC. The chain couples TRBV7-2 to TRBJ1-2; D uncertain. The V gene lost 8 bases and the J gene lost 9 bases, with 19 bases spanning the gap. CDR3 size: 13 residues. Looked up from germline, CDR1 is SGHTA and CDR2 is FQGNSA.

The chain is built from TRBV19 and TRBJ1-2; D uncertain. V lost 3 bases to trimming and J lost 4 bases, with 9 bases between them. Germline V CDR1 and CDR2: LNHDA, SQIVND (reference sequence). The CDR3 is 13 residues long. As DNA, the CDR3 is TGTGCCAGTAGTATTCGGGAAGCCTATGGCTACACCTTC. It encodes CASSIREAYGYTF. The complete variable domain, with remaining parts taken from reference TRBV19 and TRBJ1-2, reads DGGITQSPKYLFRKEGQNVTLSCEQNLNHDAMYWYRQDPGQGLRLIYYSQIVNDFQKGDIAEGYSVSREKKESFPLTVTSAQKNPTAFYLCASSIREAYGYTFGSGTRLTVV.

This clonotype was detected ten times or more. The chain uses TRBV9 and TRBJ2-5; maybe TRBD1 (6 bases). Germline V gene sequence: CDR1 SGDLS, CDR2 YYNGEE. The length of the CDR3 is 19 residues. Trimming left V 4 bases short and J 2 bases short, with 27 bases between. The CDR3 DNA reads as TGTGCCAGCAGCCTTCCCGTACCCCTTTACCGGGACAAGCAAGAGACCCAGTACTTC. Amino acids: CASSLPVPLYRDKQETQYF. Combining the CDR3 with reference TRBV9 and TRBJ2-5 gives the whole variable domain DSGVTQTPKHLITATGQRVTLRCSPRSGDLSVYWYQQSLDQGLQFLIQYYNGEERAKGNILERFSAQQFPDLHSELNLSSLELGDSALYFCASSLPVPLYRDKQETQYFGPGTRLLVL.

The rearrangement uses TRBV10-3 and TRBJ2-7; 8 bases match TRBD2. Losses at the gene ends were 10 bases for V and 3 bases for J; bases not matched to a gene: 8. The CDR3 extends over 13 amino acids. Germline assignment: CDR1 ENHRY and CDR2 SYGVKD. CDR3 nucleotide sequence: TGTGCCAACAAAGCGGGAGACCACTACGAGCAGTACTTC. The encoded protein is CANKAGDHYEQYF.